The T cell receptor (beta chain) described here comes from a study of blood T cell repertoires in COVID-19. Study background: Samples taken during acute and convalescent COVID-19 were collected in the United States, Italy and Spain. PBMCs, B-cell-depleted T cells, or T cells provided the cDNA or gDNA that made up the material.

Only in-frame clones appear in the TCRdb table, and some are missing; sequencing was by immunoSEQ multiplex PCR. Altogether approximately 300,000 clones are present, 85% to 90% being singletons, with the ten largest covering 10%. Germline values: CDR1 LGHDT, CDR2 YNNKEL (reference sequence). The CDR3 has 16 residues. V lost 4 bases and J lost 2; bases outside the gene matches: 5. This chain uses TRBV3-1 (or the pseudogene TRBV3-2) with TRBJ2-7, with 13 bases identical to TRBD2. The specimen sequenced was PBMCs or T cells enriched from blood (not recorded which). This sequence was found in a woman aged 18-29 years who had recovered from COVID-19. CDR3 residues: CASSRTSGSSPYEQYF. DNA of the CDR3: TGTGCCAGCAGCCGGACTAGCGGGAGTTCACCCTACGAGCAGTACTTC.